Shown below are 27 T cell receptor beta chains from a single sample sequenced in a study of T cell clonality in common variable immunodeficiency. Findings and limits, study-wide: Reportedly, TCR beta sequences from common variable immunodeficiency showed fewer deletions and N-nucleotide insertions.

This table comes from immunoSEQ multiplex PCR, and its TCRdb copy is limited to in-frame clones, with some not included. This repertoire holds 25,000 to 30,000 clones, and none appear only once. These receptors have no identified antigens. The sample consisted of peripheral blood mononuclear cells. The receptor set was obtained from a human donor with common variable immunodeficiency.

By proportion, this clone is medium-sized (0.01 to 0.1%). The chain's CDR3 is CASSQGTGTSYEQYF. The sequenced part of the CDR3 DNA is TGTGCCAGCAGTCAAGGGACAGGGACGTCCTACGAG. The chain uses TRBV6-1 and TRBJ2-7; the match to TRBD1 covers 9 bases. The DNA ends 3 residues before the CDR3 does, and the rest of the CDR3 is filled in from the germline J gene. V shed 5 bases and J 1 base; nucleotides not matched to a gene: 6. The CDR3 contains 15 residues. Germline CDR1 is MNHNS and CDR2 is SASEGT.

This clone has a count of ten or more. Read coverage stops 3 residues before the CDR3 terminus; the germline J gene supplies the remainder. The chain is built from TRBV10-3 and TRBJ2-5; D perhaps matches TRBD1 (5 bases). CDR3 size: 13 residues. Per the germline V gene, CDR1 is ENHRY and CDR2 is SYGVKD. V was clipped by 10 bases and J by 1 base, with 13 bases between them. CDR3 residues: CATGQPLQETQYF. The CDR3 DNA, read in part, is TGTGCCACTGGACAACCCCTCCAAGAGACC.

This clone was seen repeatedly, ten times or more. The missing CDR3 end, 3 residues past where the read stops, is filled in from the germline J gene. J is TRBJ2-2 and V is TRBV10-3; no clear D. Per the germline V gene, CDR1 is ENHRY and CDR2 is SYGVKD. Trimming shortened V by 6 bases and J by 2 bases, and 7 bases separated the two germline ends. This CDR3 has 13 amino acids. The DNA read from the CDR3 is TGTGCCATCAGGGCGGTAAACACCGGGGAG. Encoded protein: CAIRAVNTGE. The complete CDR3 sequence is CAIRAVNTGELFF.

A word on this clone: Sequencing ends 3 residues short of the CDR3 end; the germline J gene provides the rest. The genes are TRBV2 and TRBJ1-4; 9 bases match TRBD1. The CDR3 has 13 residues. Trimming at V came to 7 bases and at J to 6 bases, leaving 3 bases not matched to a gene. The germline V gene encodes CDR1 SNHLY and CDR2 FYNNEI. CDR3 sequence reads: CASTRTGDEKLFF. The CDR3 bases that were read are TGTGCCAGCACCAGGACAGGGGATGAAAAA.

This clone was recorded at least ten times. The read terminates 3 residues before the CDR3 end, so the remaining end is supplied by the germline J gene. The genes are TRBV27 and TRBJ1-6; the match to TRBD1 covers 10 bases. The V gene end was trimmed by 1 base and the J gene end by 8 bases; junction bases not matched to a gene: 8. This CDR3 is built from 17 residues. The germline V gene has CDR1 MNHEY and CDR2 SMNVEV (reference sequence). The CDR3 spells CASSLYQTGTGDSPLHF. The DNA read from the CDR3 is TGTGCCAGCAGTTTATACCAAACCGGGACAGGGGATTCACCC.

This clone was recorded many times. The read gets to within 3 residues of the CDR3 end, and the germline J gene fills in the rest. The chain is built from TRBV10-1 and TRBJ1-5; D gene uncertain. Germline V gene sequence: CDR1 WNHNN, CDR2 SYGVQD (reference sequence). This CDR3 contains 18 residues. V lost 4 bases and J lost 0, with 19 bases in between. CDR3 DNA (partial): TGCGCCAGCAGTGGAGTCCGGGGATGGGCCGATAGCAATCAGCCC. Translated, it gives CASSGVRGWADSNQP. The CDR3 in its entirety is CASSGVRGWADSNQPQHF.

In its sample, this clone was seen many times. The sequenced fragment ends 3 residues before the CDR3 boundary, so the rest is inferred from the germline J gene. This chain connects TRBV4-2 to TRBJ2-2; 8 positions match TRBD2. The trim removed 0 bases at V and 5 bases at J, leaving 8 bases unmatched. This CDR3 is 17 amino acids long. Germline CDR1 reads LGHNA; CDR2 reads YNFKEQ. The CDR3 sequence is CASSQEREAPRTGELFF. The sequenced part of the CDR3 DNA is TGTGCCAGCAGCCAAGAGCGGGAGGCCCCTCGTACCGGGGAG.

A remark on this clone: The CDR3 extends 3 residues past the end of the read, so its final part is completed from the germline J gene. The chain combines TRBV7-8 with TRBJ2-5; 9 bases align to TRBD2. Trimming cost V 3 bases and J 3 bases; bases outside gene matches: 5. Germline CDR1 SGHVS, CDR2 FQNEAQ. This CDR3 spans 15 amino acids. The sequenced part of the CDR3 DNA is TGTGCCAGCAGCTTCCTAGCGGGAAGTGAAGAGACC. It translates to CASSFLAGSEET. The whole CDR3 is CASSFLAGSEETQYF.

This clone is deemed medium-sized. Read coverage stops 3 residues before the CDR3 terminus; the germline J gene supplies the remainder. The chain uses TRBV29-1 and TRBJ1-4; no firm D call. This CDR3 has 12 amino acids. V dropped 2 bases and J dropped 5 bases, with 6 bases sitting between them. Germline V CDR1 and CDR2: SQVTM, ANQGSEA. The CDR3 is CSVELFNEKLFF. CDR3 DNA, as far as it was read: TGCAGCGTTGAACTCTTCAATGAAAAA.

This clone occurred a few times. The sequence runs out 3 residues before the end of the CDR3; the remainder is reconstructed from the germline J gene. The chain links TRBV18 to TRBJ2-1; 7 bases are a match to TRBD2. Germline V gives CDR1 KGHSH, CDR2 LQKENI. J was trimmed by 8 bases and V by 3 bases; bases with no gene match: 10. This CDR3 has 15 residues. The CDR3: CASSPGLVEGDEQFF. The sequenced part of the CDR3 DNA is TGTGCCAGCTCACCCGGACTAGTAGAGGGCGATGAG.

Details on this clone: The CDR3 end is not reached by the read, which stops 3 residues before it; the germline J gene fills it in. V gene TRBV5-1 combines with J gene TRBJ2-7, with 7 bases that match TRBD1. Trimming cost V 1 base and J 0 bases; bases outside gene matches: 25. CDR1 is SGHRS and CDR2 is YFSETQ in the germline V gene. This CDR3 is 22 amino acids long. CDR3 residues: CASSLIPGATGRARRSSYEQYF. The sequenced CDR3 bases are TGCGCCAGCAGCTTGATTCCCGGCGCGACAGGGCGGGCACGAAGGTCCTCCTACGAG.

About this clone: With the read ending 3 residues before the CDR3 end, the germline J gene is used to fill in that end. This sequence joins TRBV7-8 and TRBJ2-1, with 8 bases lining up with TRBD2. Germline V gene data show CDR1 as SGHVS and CDR2 as FQNEAQ. The CDR3 is 15 amino acids. V dropped 5 bases and J dropped 4; count of bases not matched to a gene: 7. The sequenced CDR3 bases are TGTGCCAGCAGCCGTGGGACTAGTACTTACAATGAG. Its protein product is CASSRGTSTYNE. The entire CDR3 protein is CASSRGTSTYNEQFF.

This clone was detected only a few times. The read finishes 3 residues shy of the CDR3 end, and the germline J gene is used to complete it. This chain connects TRBV5-1 to TRBJ2-7; the match to TRBD2 covers 15 bases. V lost 4 bases and J lost 3; bases outside the gene matches: 8. CDR3 size: 17 residues. The germline V gene encodes CDR1 SGHRS and CDR2 YFSETQ. The sequenced CDR3 bases are TGCGCCAGCAGCCATGGACTAGCGGGAGGGCCATACTACGAG. This gives the protein CASSHGLAGGPYYE. The complete CDR3 sequence is CASSHGLAGGPYYEQYF.

This clone has only a few counts. The read finishes 3 residues shy of the CDR3 end, and the germline J gene is used to complete it. The V call is TRBV11-1, the J call TRBJ1-2, with 7 bases fitting TRBD1. The germline V gene encodes CDR1 SGHAT and CDR2 FQDESV (reference sequence). V trimming: 5 bases; J trimming: 3 bases; junction bases outside the gene matches: 6. The CDR3 is 14 residues long. CDR3 sequence reads: CASSPRTGYYGYTF. CDR3 DNA, as far as it was read: TGTGCCAGCAGCCCGAGGACAGGATACTATGGC.

A remark on this clone: The missing CDR3 end, 3 residues past where the read stops, is filled in from the germline J gene. The genes are TRBV6-2 or TRBV6-3 and TRBJ2-3, with TRBD2 matching 11 bases. The V segment lost 6 bases and the J segment 5 bases; nucleotides outside the gene matches: 4. The germline V gene has CDR1 MNHEY and CDR2 SVGEGT. The CDR3 has 14 amino acids. The sequenced CDR3 bases are TGTGCCAGCAGACTTGGACTAGCGGGAGATACG. It encodes CASRLGLAGDT. The entire CDR3 protein is CASRLGLAGDTQYF.

As regards this clone: The CDR3 is cut off 3 residues early in the read; its end comes from the germline J gene. This chain links TRBV30 with TRBJ2-7, with D tentatively TRBD2 (8 bases). This CDR3 contains 15 residues. The germline V and J ends were trimmed by 3 bases and 4 bases, with 19 bases remaining between them. CDR1 and CDR2 (germline): GTSNPN, SVGIG (reference sequence). Partial CDR3 DNA: TGTGCCTGGAGCCATACCGGGAGGGGGCTGTACGAG. The encoded protein is CAWSHTGRGLYE. The complete CDR3 sequence is CAWSHTGRGLYEQYF.

This clone was counted many times. The CDR3 end falls 3 residues outside the read, so it is completed with the germline J gene. The genes are TRBV10-3 and TRBJ1-1; D remains unclear. The CDR3 has 12 residues. V lost 11 bases, J lost 2 bases, and 12 bases lay in between. The germline CDR1 and CDR2 sequences are ENHRY and SYGVKD. Partial CDR3 DNA: TGTGCCTATTCTGCGGAAAACACTGAA. Amino acids: CAYSAENTE. The entire CDR3 is CAYSAENTEAFF.

This clone was seen ten or more times. The read terminates 3 residues before the CDR3 end, so the remaining end is supplied by the germline J gene. The J gene is TRBJ2-1, the V gene TRBV19, with 10 bases aligning to TRBD2. Losses at the gene ends were 3 bases for V and 8 bases for J; bases not matched to a gene: 7. The CDR3 is 15 amino acids. Germline CDR1 is LNHDA and CDR2 is SQIVND (reference sequence). CDR3 bases read: TGTGCCAGTAGTATCCTAGCGGGAGCGTCCTATGAG. This gives the protein CASSILAGASYE. The full CDR3 protein is CASSILAGASYEQFF. Full variable domain (remainder filled in from reference TRBV19 and TRBJ2-1): DGGITQSPKYLFRKEGQNVTLSCEQNLNHDAMYWYRQDPGQGLRLIYYSQIVNDFQKGDIAEGYSVSREKKESFPLTVTSAQKNPTAFYLCASSILAGASYEQFFGPGTRLTVL.

Comment on this clone: Read sequence stops 3 residues before the CDR3 end, and the germline J gene provides the missing end. This chain links TRBV7-9 with TRBJ2-1; possibly TRBD2 for D (6 bases). The CDR3 consists of 15 residues. The V end lost 0 bases, the J end lost 9 bases, and 15 bases lay between the germline ends. Looked up from germline, CDR1 is SEHNR and CDR2 is FQNEAQ (reference sequence). This CDR3 is CASSLASGGRSEQFF. The DNA read from the CDR3 is TGTGCCAGCAGCTTAGCTAGCGGAGGTCGGAGTGAG.

CDR3 DNA, as far as it was read: TGTGCCAGCAGACCCGGGACAGGGAACACCGGGGAG. Amino acid sequence: CASRPGTGNTGE. The entire CDR3 protein reads CASRPGTGNTGELFF. The chain has TRBV11-3 and TRBJ2-2; 8 bases fit TRBD1. The sequenced fragment ends 3 residues before the CDR3 boundary, so the rest is inferred from the germline J gene. J lost 1 base, V lost 6 bases, and 4 bases had no gene match. Looked up from germline, CDR1 is SGHNT and CDR2 is YENEEA. The CDR3 length is 15 residues.

Points on this clone: Coverage ceases 3 residues before the CDR3 finishes, and the germline J gene fills in the end. V and J are TRBV20-1 and TRBJ2-1; perhaps TRBD2 as D (5 bases). The CDR3 extends over 14 amino acids. CDR1 and CDR2 (germline): DFQATT, SNEGSKA (reference sequence). Trimming left V 6 bases short and J 6 bases short, with 18 bases between. CDR3 bases read: TGCAGTGCGACCAGGACGGGCGGGTTCAATGAG. It is translated as CSATRTGGFNE. The entire CDR3 protein reads CSATRTGGFNEQFF.

This clone was seen many times. Read coverage stops 3 residues before the CDR3 terminus; the germline J gene supplies the remainder. The chain couples TRBV20-1 to TRBJ2-1; D ambiguous. The CDR3 has 15 residues. Looked up from germline, CDR1 is DFQATT and CDR2 is SNEGSKA (reference sequence). With 0 bases removed from V and 8 bases from J, the gap between germline ends came to 17 bases. CDR3 protein: CSARDRPVPQDEQFF. Incomplete CDR3 DNA: TGCAGTGCTAGAGATCGACCGGTTCCCCAGGATGAG.

This clone was observed a handful of times. Read coverage stops 3 residues before the CDR3 terminus; the germline J gene supplies the remainder. V and J are TRBV2 and TRBJ2-7, with a possible D match to TRBD1 (6 bases). V lost 4 bases and J 0 bases, leaving 10 bases between the germline ends. This CDR3 is built from 14 residues. Germline V gene sequence: CDR1 SNHLY, CDR2 FYNNEI. The sequenced CDR3 bases are TGTGCCAGCAGTGGGGACACAAGCTCCTACGAG. Its translation: CASSGDTSSYE. The CDR3 reads in full as CASSGDTSSYEQYF.

Remarks on this clone: Read sequence stops 3 residues before the CDR3 end, and the germline J gene provides the missing end. The chain recombines TRBV19 with TRBJ2-1; D ambiguous. Trimming pared 3 bases from V and 0 bases from J, leaving 12 bases between. This CDR3 is built from 16 residues. Germline loops: CDR1 LNHDA, CDR2 SQIVND (reference sequence). The CDR3: CASSILRPSSYNEQFF. CDR3 DNA (partial): TGTGCCAGTAGTATCTTGCGCCCGAGCTCCTACAATGAG.

This clone was recorded many times. This CDR3 reads CAWSVSQGQAEQYF. CDR3 DNA, as far as it was read: TGTGCCTGGAGTGTAAGCCAGGGGCAAGCCGAG. This chain uses TRBV30 with TRBJ2-7; the D gene is possibly TRBD1 (6 bases). The read ends 3 residues early relative to the CDR3; the germline J gene fills the gap. V dropped 0 bases and J dropped 6 bases, with 15 bases sitting between them. The CDR3 spans 14 residues. Germline CDR1 and CDR2: GTSNPN and SVGIG (reference sequence).

This clone was counted ten times or more. Sequencing ends 3 residues short of the CDR3 end; the germline J gene provides the rest. This chain links TRBV10-1 with TRBJ2-3; perhaps TRBD2 as D (6 bases). CDR3 length: 15 residues. Trimming took off 0 bases at V and 2 bases at J, with 9 bases between the two ends. CDR1 WNHNN and CDR2 SYGVQD come from the germline V gene (reference sequence). The CDR3 loop is CASSESGGFTDTQYF. The sequenced part of the CDR3 DNA is TGCGCCAGCAGTGAGTCTGGGGGGTTCACAGATACG.

This clone was counted many times. The CDR3 is cut off 3 residues early in the read; its end comes from the germline J gene. The chain employs TRBV18 and TRBJ1-4; D possibly corresponds to TRBD1 (6 bases). Looked up from germline, CDR1 is KGHSH and CDR2 is LQKENI. The CDR3 extends over 15 amino acids. V shed 6 bases and J shed 1 base, with 12 bases lying between them. CDR3 in amino acids: CASSPMDRTNEKLFF. CDR3 bases read: TGTGCCAGCTCTCCCATGGACAGAACTAATGAAAAA.